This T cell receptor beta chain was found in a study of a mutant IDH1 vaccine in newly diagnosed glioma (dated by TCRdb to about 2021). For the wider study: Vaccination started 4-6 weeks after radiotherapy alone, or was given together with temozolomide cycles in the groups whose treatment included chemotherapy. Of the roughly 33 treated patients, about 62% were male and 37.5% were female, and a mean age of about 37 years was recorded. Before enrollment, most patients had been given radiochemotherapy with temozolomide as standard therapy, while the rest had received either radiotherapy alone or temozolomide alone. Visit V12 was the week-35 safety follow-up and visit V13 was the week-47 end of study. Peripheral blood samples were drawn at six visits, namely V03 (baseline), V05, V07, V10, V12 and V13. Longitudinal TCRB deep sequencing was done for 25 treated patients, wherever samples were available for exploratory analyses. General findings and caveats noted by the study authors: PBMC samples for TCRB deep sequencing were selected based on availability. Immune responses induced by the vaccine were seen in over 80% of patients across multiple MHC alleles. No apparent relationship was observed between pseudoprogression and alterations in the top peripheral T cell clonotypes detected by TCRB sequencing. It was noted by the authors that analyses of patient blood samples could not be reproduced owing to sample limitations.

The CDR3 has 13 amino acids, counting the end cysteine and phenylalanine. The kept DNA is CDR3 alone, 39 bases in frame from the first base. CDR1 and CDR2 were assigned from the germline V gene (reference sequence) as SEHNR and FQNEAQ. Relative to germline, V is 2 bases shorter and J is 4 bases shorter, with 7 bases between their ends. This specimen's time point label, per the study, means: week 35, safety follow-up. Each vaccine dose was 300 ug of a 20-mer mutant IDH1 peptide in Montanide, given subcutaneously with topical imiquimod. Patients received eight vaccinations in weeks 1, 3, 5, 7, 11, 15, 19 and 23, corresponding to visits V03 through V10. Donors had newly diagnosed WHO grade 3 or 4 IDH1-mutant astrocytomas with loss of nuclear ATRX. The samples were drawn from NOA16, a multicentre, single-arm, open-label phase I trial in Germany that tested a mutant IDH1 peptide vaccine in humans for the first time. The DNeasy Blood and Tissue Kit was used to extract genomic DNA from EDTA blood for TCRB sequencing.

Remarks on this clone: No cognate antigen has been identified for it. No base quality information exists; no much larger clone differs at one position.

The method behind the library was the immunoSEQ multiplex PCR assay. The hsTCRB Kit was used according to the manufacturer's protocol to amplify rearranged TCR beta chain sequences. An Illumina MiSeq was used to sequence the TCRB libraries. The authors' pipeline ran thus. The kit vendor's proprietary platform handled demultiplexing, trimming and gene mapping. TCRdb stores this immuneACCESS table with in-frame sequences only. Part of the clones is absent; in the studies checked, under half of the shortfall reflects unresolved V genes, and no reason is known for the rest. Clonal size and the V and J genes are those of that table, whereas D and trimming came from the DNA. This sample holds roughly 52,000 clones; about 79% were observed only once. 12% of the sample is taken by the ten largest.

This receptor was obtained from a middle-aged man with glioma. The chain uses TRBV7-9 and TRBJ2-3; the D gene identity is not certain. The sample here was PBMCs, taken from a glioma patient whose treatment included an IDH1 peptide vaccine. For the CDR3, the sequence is CASSLSVADTQYF. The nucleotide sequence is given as TGTGCCAGCAGCTTAAGTGTGGCAGATACGCAGTATTTT.